The TCR beta chain described here comes from a study of technical replicates of blood from several donors. The V and J ends lost 5 bases and 3 bases respectively, with 5 bases between them. CDR3 length: 11 amino acids. Germline CDR1 is SGHTA and CDR2 is FQGNSA. Using immunoSEQ multiplex PCR, the repertoire was profiled, and TCRdb retains in-frame clones only, with some absent. The data contain more than 75,000 clones, around 93% of them seen just once; the ten biggest clones take up roughly 0.26%. The TCR originated in a human donor in good health. The gene calls are TRBV7-2 and TRBJ2-7; D is uncertain. Sample: T cells isolated from PBMCs. CDR3 sequence reads: CASSHYYEQYF. CDR3 in DNA: TGTGCCAGCAGCCACTACTACGAGCAGTACTTC.